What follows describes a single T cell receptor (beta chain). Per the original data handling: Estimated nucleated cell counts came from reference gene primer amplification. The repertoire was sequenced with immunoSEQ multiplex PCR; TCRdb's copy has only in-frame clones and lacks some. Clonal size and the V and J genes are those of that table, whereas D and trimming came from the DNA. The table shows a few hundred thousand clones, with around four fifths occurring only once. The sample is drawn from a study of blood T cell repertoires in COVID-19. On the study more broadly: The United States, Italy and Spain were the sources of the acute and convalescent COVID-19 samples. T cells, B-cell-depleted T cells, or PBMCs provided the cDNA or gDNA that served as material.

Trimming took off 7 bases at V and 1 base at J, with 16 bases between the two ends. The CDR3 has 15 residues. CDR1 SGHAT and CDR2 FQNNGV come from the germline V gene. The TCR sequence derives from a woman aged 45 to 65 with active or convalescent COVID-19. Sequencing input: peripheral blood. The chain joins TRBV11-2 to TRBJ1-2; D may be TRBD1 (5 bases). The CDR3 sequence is CASTGKTTYNYGYTF. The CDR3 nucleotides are TGTGCCAGCACAGGGAAAACTACCTATAACTATGGCTACACCTTC.